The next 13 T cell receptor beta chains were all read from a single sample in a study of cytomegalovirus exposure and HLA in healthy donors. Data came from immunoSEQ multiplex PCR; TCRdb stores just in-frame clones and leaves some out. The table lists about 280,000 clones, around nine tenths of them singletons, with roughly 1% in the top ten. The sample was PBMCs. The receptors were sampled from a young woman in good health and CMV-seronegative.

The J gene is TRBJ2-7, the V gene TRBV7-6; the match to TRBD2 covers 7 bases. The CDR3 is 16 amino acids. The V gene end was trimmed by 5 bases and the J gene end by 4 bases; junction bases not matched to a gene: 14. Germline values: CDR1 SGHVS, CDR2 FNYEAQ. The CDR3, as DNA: TGTGCCAGCAGCCACCTTCGGGGGGACGCCTTATACGAGCAGTACTTC. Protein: CASSHLRGDALYEQYF.

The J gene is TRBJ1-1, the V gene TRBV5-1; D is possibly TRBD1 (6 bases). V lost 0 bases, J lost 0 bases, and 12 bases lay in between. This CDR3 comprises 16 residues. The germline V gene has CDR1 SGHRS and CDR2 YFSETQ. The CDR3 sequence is CASSLEGHLMNTEAFF. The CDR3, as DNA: TGCGCCAGCAGCTTGGAGGGACACCTCATGAACACTGAAGCTTTCTTT.

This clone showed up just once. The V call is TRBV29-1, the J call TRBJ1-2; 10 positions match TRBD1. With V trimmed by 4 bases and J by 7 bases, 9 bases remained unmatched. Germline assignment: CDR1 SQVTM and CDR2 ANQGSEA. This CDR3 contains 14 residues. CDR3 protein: CSVGDRGKVGGYTF. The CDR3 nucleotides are TGCAGCGTTGGGGACAGGGGAAAGGTGGGTGGCTACACCTTC.

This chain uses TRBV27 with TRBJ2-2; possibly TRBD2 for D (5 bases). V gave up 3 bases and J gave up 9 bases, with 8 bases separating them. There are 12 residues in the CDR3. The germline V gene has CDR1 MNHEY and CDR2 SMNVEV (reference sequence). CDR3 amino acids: CASSFGGRELFF. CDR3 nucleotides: TGTGCCAGCAGTTTCGGAGGCAGGGAGCTGTTTTTT.

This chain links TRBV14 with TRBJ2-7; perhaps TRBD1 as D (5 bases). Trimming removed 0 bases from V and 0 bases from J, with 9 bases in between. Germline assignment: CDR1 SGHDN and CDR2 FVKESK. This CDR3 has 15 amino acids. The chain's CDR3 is CASSQDPGHSYEQYF. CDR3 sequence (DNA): TGTGCCAGCAGCCAAGATCCCGGACACTCCTACGAGCAGTACTTC.

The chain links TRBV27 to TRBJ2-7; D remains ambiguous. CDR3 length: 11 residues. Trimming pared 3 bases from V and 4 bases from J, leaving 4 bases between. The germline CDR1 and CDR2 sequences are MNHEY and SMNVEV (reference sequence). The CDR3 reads CASSFTYEQYF. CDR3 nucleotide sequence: TGTGCCAGCAGTTTTACATACGAGCAGTACTTC.

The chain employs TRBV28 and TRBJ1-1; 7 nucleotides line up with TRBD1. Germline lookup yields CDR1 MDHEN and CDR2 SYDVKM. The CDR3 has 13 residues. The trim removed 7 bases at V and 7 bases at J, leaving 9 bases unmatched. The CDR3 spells CASTIPAGGEAFF. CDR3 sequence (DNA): TGTGCCAGCACAATACCGGCAGGGGGTGAAGCTTTCTTT. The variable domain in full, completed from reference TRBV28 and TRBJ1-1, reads DVKVTQSSRYLVKRTGEKVFLECVQDMDHENMFWYRQDPGLGLRLIYFSYDVKMKEKGDIPEGYSVSREKKERFSLILESASTNQTSMYLCASTIPAGGEAFFGQGTRLTVV.

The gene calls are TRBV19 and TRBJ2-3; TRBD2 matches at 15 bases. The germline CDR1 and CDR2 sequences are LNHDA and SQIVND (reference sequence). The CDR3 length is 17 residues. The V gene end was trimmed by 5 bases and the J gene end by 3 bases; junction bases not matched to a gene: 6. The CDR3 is CASSARGLAGGTDTQYF. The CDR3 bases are TGTGCCAGTAGTGCCCGAGGACTAGCGGGAGGGACAGATACGCAGTATTTT.

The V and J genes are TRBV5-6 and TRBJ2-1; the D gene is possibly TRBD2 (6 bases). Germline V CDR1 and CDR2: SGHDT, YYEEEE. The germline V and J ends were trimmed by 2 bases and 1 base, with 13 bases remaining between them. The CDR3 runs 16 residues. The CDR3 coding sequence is TGTGCCAGCAGCTTAAGGGGCGGGAAGTCCTACAATGAGCAGTTCTTC. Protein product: CASSLRGGKSYNEQFF.

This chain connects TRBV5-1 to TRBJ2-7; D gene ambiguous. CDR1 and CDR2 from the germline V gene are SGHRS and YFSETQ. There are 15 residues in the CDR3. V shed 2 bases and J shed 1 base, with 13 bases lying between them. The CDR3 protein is CASSFYSRFSYEQYF. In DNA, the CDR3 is TGCGCCAGCAGCTTTTACTCTAGATTTTCCTACGAGCAGTACTTC.

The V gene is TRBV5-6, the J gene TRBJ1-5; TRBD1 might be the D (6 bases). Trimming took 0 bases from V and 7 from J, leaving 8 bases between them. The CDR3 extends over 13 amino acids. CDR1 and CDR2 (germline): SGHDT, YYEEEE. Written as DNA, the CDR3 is TGTGCCAGCAGCTTGGACAGGGTCCAGCCCCAGCATTTT. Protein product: CASSLDRVQPQHF.

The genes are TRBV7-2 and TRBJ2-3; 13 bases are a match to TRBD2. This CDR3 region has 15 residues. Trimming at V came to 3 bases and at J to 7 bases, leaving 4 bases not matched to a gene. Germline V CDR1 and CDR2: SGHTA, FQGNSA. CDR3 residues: CASSFRTSGGNTQYF. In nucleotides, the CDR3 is TGTGCCAGCAGCTTCCGGACTAGCGGGGGAAATACGCAGTATTTT.

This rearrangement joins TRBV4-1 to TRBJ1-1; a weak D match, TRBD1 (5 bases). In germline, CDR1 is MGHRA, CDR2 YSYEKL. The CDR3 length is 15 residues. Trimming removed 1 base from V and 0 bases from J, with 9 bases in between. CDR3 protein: CASSQVTGVNTEAFF. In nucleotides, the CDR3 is TGCGCCAGCAGCCAAGTTACGGGGGTGAACACTGAAGCTTTCTTT.